This T cell receptor beta chain was observed in a study of a mutant IDH1 vaccine in newly diagnosed glioma. Overall study: Patients began vaccination 4-6 weeks after radiotherapy alone, or with temozolomide cycles. The study held visit V12 at week 35 and visit V13 at week 47.

Study findings and constraints: Seemingly, pseudoprogression had no relation to changes in the top peripheral T cell clonotypes.

This table comes from immunoSEQ multiplex PCR, and its TCRdb copy is limited to in-frame clones, with some not included. The table includes almost 95,000 clones, roughly nine tenths detected once. Points on this clone: Its antigen is not identified.

This sample's time point: week 47, end of study. With topical imiquimod, each dose of the vaccine consisted of 300 ug of mutant IDH1 20-mer peptide. The germline CDR1 and CDR2 sequences are MNHNS and SASEGT. V was pared by 6 bases and J by 6 bases, with 2 bases of the junction left unmatched. The CDR3 extends over 12 amino acids. The rearrangement joins TRBV6-1 to TRBJ1-5, with TRBD1 identical over 7 bases. The sequence came from a woman aged 50 to 65 with glioma. Material: PBMCs, obtained from a glioma patient whose treatment included an IDH1 peptide vaccine. In DNA form, the CDR3 reads TGTGCCAGCAGAACAGGGGCTCAGCCCCAGCATTTT. Encoded protein: CASRTGAQPQHF.